Following are 29 T cell receptor beta chains from one sample sequenced in a study of regulatory T cells in long-lasting Graves disease. Time point in this sample: newly diagnosed GD, antithyroid drugs for less than 3 months. Extracted RNA from PBMCs served as the source of the TCR library. CDR3 regions were amplified by Arm-PCR using iRepertoire HTBI primers to build TCR beta libraries. Each CDR3 protein gets one entry after TCRdb re-called the multiplex PCR reads with MiXCR. The data contain some 250,000 distinct CDR3 sequences, about 18% of them seen just once; the ten biggest clones take up 14%. This same sample was also taken into another study, of T cells in Graves' hyperthyroidism and ophthalmopathy.

The sequencing used peripheral blood mononuclear cells (PBMCs), collected at new diagnosis, from a patient treated with antithyroid drugs. The source is a woman in her twenties or thirties with Graves disease.

The sample holds many counts of this clonotype. Possible read error: a much larger clone is one base away. The chain is built from TRBV7-2 and TRBJ2-7; 9 positions match TRBD2. This CDR3 comprises 14 residues. Germline V gene lookup returns CDR1 SGHTA and CDR2 FQGNSA. The CDR3 is CASSLVFAGGERYF. CDR3 nucleotide sequence: TGTGCCAGCAGCTTAGTTTTTGCGGGAGGGGAGCGGTACTTC. Supplemented by reference TRBV7-2 and TRBJ2-7, the full variable domain reads GAGVSQSPSNKVTEKGKDVELRCDPISGHTALYWYRQSLGQGLEFLIYFQGNSAPDKSGLPSDRFSAERTGGSVSTLTIQRTQQEDSAVYLCASSLVFAGGERYFGPGTRLTVT.

This clonotype was found many times. The rearrangement uses TRBV6-5 and TRBJ2-7; 9 positions match TRBD1. The germline V gene has CDR1 MNHEY and CDR2 SVGAGI. V dropped 2 bases and J dropped 6; count of bases not matched to a gene: 8. This CDR3 contains 15 residues. The CDR3 bases are TGTGCCAGCAGTTACACGGGACAGGGATACTTCGAGCAGTACTTC. Translating gives CASSYTGQGYFEQYF.

This clonotype was counted many times. CDR3 sequence: CATSDPTGGEIDTQYF. The CDR3 nucleotides read TGTGCCACCAGTGACCCGACAGGGGGCGAAATAGATACGCAGTATTTT. V gene TRBV24-1 combines with J gene TRBJ2-3; TRBD1 matches at 10 bases. After removal of 4 bases from V and 5 bases from J, the junction contained 8 bases not matched to a gene. This CDR3 comprises 16 residues. Looked up from germline, CDR1 is KGHDR and CDR2 is SFDVKD.

At least ten counts were recorded for this clonotype. The J gene is TRBJ2-1, the V gene TRBV27, with no clear D. The V and J ends lost 1 base and 0 bases respectively, with 10 bases between them. The CDR3 length is 16 residues. In germline, CDR1 is MNHEY, CDR2 SMNVEV (reference sequence). CDR3 DNA sequence: TGTGCCAGCAGTTTATGGGCGGCCAGCTCCTACAATGAGCAGTTCTTC. It translates to CASSLWAASSYNEQFF.

This clonotype was observed many times. The chain couples TRBV4-2 to TRBJ2-7; D perhaps matches TRBD1 (5 bases). The CDR3 spans 15 residues. Trimming cost V 0 bases and J 5 bases, with 14 bases left between them. Germline V gene data show CDR1 as LGHNA and CDR2 as YNFKEQ. DNA of the CDR3: TGTGCCAGCAGCCAAGATCAGGGTACGGAAAACGAGCAGTACTTC. It is translated as CASSQDQGTENEQYF.

The CDR3 sequence is CASTRRLLNTEAFF. In DNA form, the CDR3 reads TGTGCCAGCACGAGACGACTCTTGAACACTGAAGCTTTCTTT. The rearrangement links TRBV12-3 or TRBV12-4 to TRBJ1-1; D uncertain. CDR3 length: 14 residues. Trimming removed 7 bases from V and 0 bases from J, with 12 bases in between.

V gene TRBV2 combines with J gene TRBJ2-2; 7 positions match TRBD1. CDR1 SNHLY and CDR2 FYNNEI come from the germline V gene. V lost 5 bases and J lost 2; bases outside the gene matches: 5. The CDR3 totals 15 residues. CDR3 residues: CASSQTGENTGELFF. In DNA, the CDR3 is TGTGCCAGCAGTCAAACAGGGGAAAACACCGGGGAGCTGTTTTTT.

The chain uses TRBV9 and TRBJ2-6; the match to TRBD1 covers 8 bases. V shed 3 bases and J 0 bases; nucleotides not matched to a gene: 11. Germline-derived CDR1 and CDR2 are SGDLS and YYNGEE. The CDR3 has 19 residues. CDR3 amino acids: CASSAPSTGASSGANVLTF. CDR3 bases: TGTGCCAGCAGCGCACCATCGACAGGGGCCAGCTCTGGGGCCAACGTCCTGACTTTC.

This clonotype was detected many times. The chain carries TRBV6-1 and TRBJ1-4; D gene uncertain. V dropped 6 bases and J dropped 2 bases, with 7 bases sitting between them. The CDR3 spans 13 residues. The V gene's germline CDR1 is MNHNS and CDR2 SASEGT. CDR3 DNA: TGTGCCAGCAGACGGCAGACTAATGAAAAACTGTTTTTT. Protein product: CASRRQTNEKLFF.

This clonotype was detected only a few times. A single base separates this from a much larger clone, so it may be a read error. Here the CDR3 reads CASSLEVREPRHF. Written as DNA, the CDR3 is TGTGCCAGCAGCTTAGAGGTCCGGGAGCCCCGGCATTTT. This rearrangement joins TRBV7-2 to TRBJ1-5; D is uncertain. Germline CDR1 and CDR2: SGHTA and FQGNSA. CDR3 length: 13 residues.

This clonotype was counted ten times or more. The rearrangement links TRBV20-1 to TRBJ1-1; D gene uncertain. CDR1 and CDR2 from the germline V gene are DFQATT and SNEGSKA (reference sequence). CDR3 size: 12 residues. Deletions cut 3 bases from V and 4 bases from J, with 9 bases between. The CDR3 region is CSARATATEAFF. DNA for the CDR3: TGCAGTGCTAGGGCTACTGCCACTGAAGCTTTCTTT.

This clonotype was picked up many times. The V and J genes are TRBV11-2 and TRBJ1-1, with D tentatively TRBD1 (6 bases). This CDR3 is built from 15 residues. V lost 5 bases, J lost 3 bases, and 16 bases lay in between. The germline gives CDR1 SGHAT, CDR2 FQNNGV. The CDR3 DNA reads TGTGCCAGCAGCGTCCTGGGACAAATAGACACTGAAGCTTTCTTT. Its translation: CASSVLGQIDTEAFF.

This chain connects TRBV11-2 to TRBJ2-7; D is unresolved. Between the trimmed V and J ends, which lost 5 bases and 7 bases, there was a span of 12 bases. The CDR3 has 12 residues. The germline gives CDR1 SGHAT, CDR2 FQNNGV. CDR3 amino acids: CASSQGYNEQYF. The CDR3 nucleotides are TGTGCCAGCAGCCAAGGTTACAATGAGCAGTACTTC.

This clonotype occurred many times. The rearrangement joins TRBV6-5 to TRBJ1-1; D ambiguous. The germline V and J ends were trimmed by 2 bases and 5 bases, with 15 bases remaining between them. Germline assignment: CDR1 MNHEY and CDR2 SVGAGI. The CDR3 covers 15 residues. CDR3 sequence (DNA): TGTGCCAGCAGTTACCCCGTGGGAGAACTAACTGAAGCTTTCTTT. It encodes CASSYPVGELTEAFF.

This clonotype was counted ten times or more. An end of the junction differs from the germline gene, which may be a read error. The chain links TRBV11-2 to TRBJ2-1; unclear D gene. Germline V lookup: CDR1 SGHAT, CDR2 FQNNGV. The CDR3 is 12 residues long. This CDR3 reads CASRLGTNEQFF. For the CDR3, the DNA is TGTGCCAGCAGATTAGGAACGAATGAGCAGTTCTTC.

This clonotype was picked up many times. J is TRBJ1-2 and V is TRBV6-1, with D possibly matching TRBD1 (5 bases). Germline CDR1 MNHNS, CDR2 SASEGT. This CDR3 has 14 amino acids. Trimming cost V 0 bases and J 3 bases, with 8 bases left between them. CDR3 nucleotide sequence: TGTGCCAGCAGTGAAGCCGGGGGGGACTATGGCTACACCTTC. Its translation: CASSEAGGDYGYTF.

This clonotype was counted at least ten times. The J gene is TRBJ2-7, the V gene TRBV5-5; D may correspond to TRBD1 or TRBD2 (5 bases each). Trimming removed 7 bases from V and 1 base from J, with 12 bases in between. This CDR3 is 13 amino acids long. Germline-derived CDR1 and CDR2 are SGHKS and YYEKEE (reference sequence). CDR3 coding DNA: TGTGCCAGCCTGAGGGACCCTTCCTACGAGCAGTACTTC. Amino acids: CASLRDPSYEQYF.

This clonotype was detected many times. The V call is TRBV20-1, the J call TRBJ1-1; D gene uncertain. V was cut by 5 bases and J by 6 bases, with 16 bases left in between. The CDR3 is made up of 13 amino acids. Germline V gene data show CDR1 as DFQATT and CDR2 as SNEGSKA (reference sequence). The CDR3 loop is CSASDGGWAEAFF. The CDR3 region has the DNA TGCAGTGCTTCAGACGGAGGGTGGGCTGAAGCTTTCTTT.

The table lists this clonotype with many counts. V is TRBV5-1 and J is TRBJ2-2; TRBD2 matches at 9 bases. The CDR3 length is 16 residues. V was clipped by 4 bases and J by 2 bases; unmatched bases: 6. Germline CDR1 SGHRS, CDR2 YFSETQ. CDR3 loop: CASSPGLADNTGELFF. As DNA, the CDR3 is TGCGCCAGCAGCCCGGGACTAGCCGATAACACCGGGGAGCTGTTTTTT.

This sequence joins TRBV20-1 and TRBJ2-1; 7 positions match TRBD1. Germline lookup yields CDR1 DFQATT and CDR2 SNEGSKA (reference sequence). The junction had 5 bases not matched to a gene; V was cut back by 6 bases and J by 0 bases. There are 14 residues in the CDR3. The CDR3 spells CSAEGQSSYNEQFF. The CDR3 nucleotides read TGCAGTGCCGAGGGACAGAGCTCCTACAATGAGCAGTTCTTC.

This clonotype was observed many times. The chain combines TRBV5-1 with TRBJ1-2; TRBD1 might be the D (5 bases). CDR3 length: 14 amino acids. The germline gives CDR1 SGHRS, CDR2 YFSETQ. V shed 3 bases and J shed 1 base, with 10 bases lying between them. The CDR3 coding sequence is TGCGCCAGCAGCTCGCCAGGGTTTAACTATGGCTACACCTTC. Translation gives CASSSPGFNYGYTF.

The gene calls are TRBV4-2 and TRBJ1-6; D is unresolved. The CDR3 spans 16 residues. Germline assignment: CDR1 LGHNA and CDR2 YNFKEQ. V was shortened by 0 bases and J by 7 bases, with 13 bases between the two germline ends. The CDR3 nucleotides read TGTGCCAGCAGCCAAGAGTCCCGTAACTCCAATTCACCCCTCCACTTT. This translates into CASSQESRNSNSPLHF.

This clonotype has at least ten counts. The genes are TRBV7-2 and TRBJ2-1; D remains ambiguous. From germline, CDR1 is SGHTA and CDR2 FQGNSA. The CDR3 loop spans 14 amino acids. The ends were cut back, 2 bases at V and 4 bases at J, with 9 bases in the middle. CDR3 DNA sequence: TGTGCCAGCAGCTTAATGGAGATATACAATGAGCAGTTCTTC. Its translation is CASSLMEIYNEQFF.

About this clonotype itself: It may be a read error: a sequence one base away is much more abundant. This chain links TRBV10-3 with TRBJ2-3; TRBD1 might be the D (6 bases). The J call is doubtful: the DNA matches TRBJ2-1 better. CDR3 length: 14 amino acids. Germline V gene data show CDR1 as ENHRY and CDR2 as SYGVKD. CDR3 DNA sequence: TGTGCCATCAGTGAAGGGGGTTCCCACAATGAGCAGTTCTTC. This sequence encodes CAISEGGSHNEQFF.

This clonotype was detected ten times or more. The chain recombines TRBV9 with TRBJ1-2; 9 nucleotides agree with TRBD1. The CDR3 contains 16 residues. The V segment lost 3 bases and the J segment 4 bases; nucleotides outside the gene matches: 10. Germline CDR1 reads SGDLS; CDR2 reads YYNGEE. In DNA form, the CDR3 reads TGTGCCAGCAGCGCCCACGTACAGGGGGCCAGCTATGGCTACACCTTC. Translated: CASSAHVQGASYGYTF.

This clonotype was counted many times. V is TRBV9 and J is TRBJ2-1, with D hard to call. This CDR3 region has 15 residues. Looked up from germline, CDR1 is SGDLS and CDR2 is YYNGEE. The V end was cut by 0 bases, the J end by 12 bases, with 19 bases between. The CDR3: CASSVDRQPGFVQFF. The DNA for the CDR3 is TGTGCCAGCAGCGTAGATCGCCAACCAGGTTTTGTGCAGTTCTTC.

This clonotype was detected ten times or more. The chain has TRBV2 and TRBJ1-4; TRBD1 matches 7 bases. V lost 7 bases to trimming and J lost 7 bases; unmatched junction nucleotides: 9. Germline V CDR1 and CDR2: SNHLY, FYNNEI. This CDR3 has 14 amino acids. This chain's CDR3 is CASISGGGSEKLFF. As DNA, the CDR3 is TGTGCCAGCATTTCAGGGGGAGGCAGTGAAAAACTGTTTTTT.

This clonotype came up a few times. This chain uses TRBV5-1 with TRBJ2-2; D uncertain. The germline V gene encodes CDR1 SGHRS and CDR2 YFSETQ. Trimming shortened V by 6 bases and J by 6 bases, and 12 bases separated the two germline ends. CDR3 length equals 13 residues. The CDR3 DNA follows: TGCGCCAGCACCCTCCTTGGGGCCGGGGAGCTGTTTTTT. Translating it yields CASTLLGAGELFF.

This clonotype has a count of ten or more. The chain couples TRBV20-1 to TRBJ1-1; TRBD1 is a possible D gene (5 bases). Germline V lookup: CDR1 DFQATT, CDR2 SNEGSKA (reference sequence). The V gene lost 8 bases and the J gene lost 5 bases, with 12 bases spanning the gap. This CDR3 spans 11 amino acids. The CDR3 nucleotides are TGCAGTCCCAAGCGGGGGACTGAAGCTTTCTTT. Amino acids: CSPKRGTEAFF.